The T cell receptor (beta chain) described here comes from a study of radiation and T cells in renal cell carcinoma. The overall study: Nephrectomy followed 15 Gy stereotactic body radiation by 4 weeks. Findings and caveats of the study: Pretreatment tumor biopsies were lacking, so baseline clonotypes are unknown. In blood, top tumor clones expanded by 2 weeks, shrinking by 4.

TCRdb keeps only in-frame clones here, not all; method: immunoSEQ multiplex PCR. Among 100,000 to 150,000 clones listed, around 82% were seen once. This CDR3 has 13 amino acids. The germline V gene has CDR1 LGHNT and CDR2 FRNRAP. V was cut by 7 bases and J by 0 bases, with 9 bases left in between. This clone was seen repeatedly, ten times or more. The antigen remains unidentified. Other DNA sequences from this sample encode an identical CDR3 as well. Time point defined: blood 2 weeks post-SBRT. The sample's treatment: 15 Gy SBRT to primary tumor, nephrectomy 4 weeks later. Blood was sampled at baseline, 2 weeks and 4 weeks after SBRT.

Specimen: blood, collected from a patient whose treatment included radiotherapy and nephrectomy. This sequence originates from a man between 45 and 60 years old with renal cell carcinoma. The gene calls are TRBV12-5 and TRBJ1-1; weak D call: TRBD1 (6 bases). The CDR3 region has the DNA TGTGCTAGTGTTGAGGGGGTGAACACTGAAGCTTTCTTT. Protein: CASVEGVNTEAFF.